Following are 5 T cell receptor beta chains from one sample sequenced in a study of blood T cell repertoires in COVID-19. The assay was immunoSEQ multiplex PCR, and TCRdb's table has in-frame clones only and misses some. The table records nearly 200,000 clones, roughly 90% of them present only once. What was sequenced was peripheral blood. Receptors were obtained from a woman between 65 and 79 years old with acute or convalescent COVID-19.

This rearrangement joins TRBV13 to TRBJ2-1; D might be TRBD1 (6 bases). Trimming took 8 bases from V and 6 from J, leaving 17 bases between them. Germline V CDR1 and CDR2: PRHDT, FYEKMQ (reference sequence). This CDR3 spans 14 amino acids. The CDR3 nucleotides are TGTGCCAGCGGAGCAGGGGAGAGGGGCAATGAGCAGTTCTTC. Its translation: CASGAGERGNEQFF. The full variable domain, rest sourced from reference TRBV13 and TRBJ2-1, is AAGVIQSPRHLIKEKRETATLKCYPIPRHDTVYWYQQGPGQDPQFLISFYEKMQSDKGSIPDRFSAQQFSDYHSELNMSSLELGDSALYFCASGAGERGNEQFFGPGTRLTVL.

The chain couples TRBV7-2 to TRBJ1-1; D is unclear. V shed 0 bases and J shed 1 base, with 6 bases lying between them. The CDR3 has 14 amino acids. Germline V gene lookup returns CDR1 SGHTA and CDR2 FQGNSA. The CDR3 sequence: CASSLAWRNTEAFF. The CDR3 bases are TGTGCCAGCAGCTTAGCGTGGAGGAACACTGAAGCTTTCTTT.

About this clone: Distinct nucleotide sequences in the sample also encode this CDR3. The genes are TRBV6-6 and TRBJ1-5, with D uncertain. Looked up from germline, CDR1 is MNHNY and CDR2 is SVGAGI (reference sequence). CDR3 length: 13 residues. V dropped 6 bases and J dropped 4 bases, with 10 bases sitting between them. Here the CDR3 reads CASSSPPNQPQHF. DNA of the CDR3: TGTGCCAGCAGCTCCCCCCCTAATCAGCCCCAGCATTTT.

The rearrangement uses TRBV3-1 (or the pseudogene TRBV3-2) and TRBJ1-1; no firm D call. Germline loops: CDR1 LGHDT, CDR2 YNNKEL (reference sequence). V was clipped by 2 bases and J by 4 bases, with 17 bases between them. The CDR3 length is 16 residues. CDR3 protein: CASSQYLATTGTEAFF. CDR3 nucleotide sequence: TGTGCCAGCAGCCAATATCTCGCGACCACGGGCACTGAAGCTTTCTTT.

This chain uses TRBV5-4 with TRBJ2-5, with D tentatively TRBD2 (7 bases). This CDR3 region has 17 residues. Germline V gives CDR1 SGHNT, CDR2 YYREEE (reference sequence). The V gene lost 4 bases and the J gene lost 3 bases, with 22 bases spanning the gap. The CDR3 protein is CASSPGGGRTGEETQYF. The CDR3 DNA is TGTGCCAGCAGCCCGGGGGGCGGGAGAACGGGGGAAGAGACCCAGTACTTC.